The clone carrying this T cell receptor beta chain was counted between two and nine times. The sample comes from a study of blood T cell repertoires in COVID-19. The wider study: Spain, Italy and the United States supplied samples that represented acute and convalescent COVID-19.

Generated by immunoSEQ multiplex PCR, the TCRdb table keeps only in-frame clones and is missing some. The sample contains 200,000 to 250,000 clones, approximately 82% of which appear only once. CDR3 length equals 14 residues. Sequencing input: peripheral blood. This rearrangement joins TRBV21-1 to TRBJ2-7; the table's TRBD1 call for D was not verified on the DNA. TRBV21-1 counts as a pseudogene. The receptor was derived from a man in his thirties or forties who had recovered from COVID-19. CDR3 sequence: CASRESDRTYEQYV. The CDR3 DNA sequence: TGTGCCAGCCGCGAGTCGGACAGGACCTACGAGCAGTACGTC.